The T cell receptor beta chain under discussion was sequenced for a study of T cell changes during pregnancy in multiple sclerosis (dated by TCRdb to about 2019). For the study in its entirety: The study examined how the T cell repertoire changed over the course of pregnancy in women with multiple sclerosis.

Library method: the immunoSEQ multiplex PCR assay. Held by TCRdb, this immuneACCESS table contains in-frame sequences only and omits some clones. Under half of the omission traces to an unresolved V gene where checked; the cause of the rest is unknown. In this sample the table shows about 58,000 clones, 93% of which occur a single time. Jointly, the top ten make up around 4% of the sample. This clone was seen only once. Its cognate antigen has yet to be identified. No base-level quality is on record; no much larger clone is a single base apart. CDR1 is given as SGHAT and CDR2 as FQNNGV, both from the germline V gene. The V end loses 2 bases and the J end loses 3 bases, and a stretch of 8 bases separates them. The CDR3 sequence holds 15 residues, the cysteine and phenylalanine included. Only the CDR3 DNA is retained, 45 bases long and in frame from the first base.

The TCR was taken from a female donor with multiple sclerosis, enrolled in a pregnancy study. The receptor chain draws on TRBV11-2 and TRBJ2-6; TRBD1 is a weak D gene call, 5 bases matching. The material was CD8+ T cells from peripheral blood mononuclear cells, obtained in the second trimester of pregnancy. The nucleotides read TGTGCCAGCAGCTTACAGGGCTTTGGGGCCAACGTCCTGACTTTC. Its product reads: CASSLQGFGANVLTF.